Shown below are 21 T cell receptor beta chains from a single sample sequenced in a study of OX40 agonist ivuxolimab in advanced cancers. Measured with immunoSEQ multiplex PCR; TCRdb has only the in-frame clones, and not every one. The table lists roughly 18,000 clones, around 87% of them singletons, with 30% to 35% in the top ten. The source was CD4+ or CD8+ T cells sorted from blood, collected in a trial of the OX40 agonist ivuxolimab. The receptors were sampled from an adult with an advanced solid tumor such as melanoma, head and neck, liver or kidney cancer.

This clone appeared a single time. This chain joins TRBV27 and TRBJ1-5; D is undetermined. The CDR3 loop spans 14 amino acids. Trimming removed 3 bases from V and 3 bases from J, with 9 bases in between. Germline CDR1 is MNHEY and CDR2 is SMNVEV (reference sequence). CDR3 nucleotide sequence: TGTGCCAGCAGTTTTGGACGGTTCAATCAGCCCCAGCATTTT. This encodes CASSFGRFNQPQHF.

Points on this clone: A junction end diverges from the germline sequence, so it may reflect a read error. The CDR3 loop is CASSQGSSANTEELFF. In DNA, the CDR3 is TGCGCCAGCAGCCAAGGAAGTAGCGCAAACACCGAGGAGCTGTTTTTT. The rearrangement joins TRBV4-3 to TRBJ2-2; perhaps TRBD2 as D (5 bases). The V gene's germline CDR1 is LGHNA and CDR2 YSLEER. The length of the CDR3 is 16 residues.

The chain's CDR3 is CSALGQGAYNEQFF. The CDR3 DNA reads TGCAGCGCCTTAGGACAGGGGGCCTACAATGAGCAGTTCTTC. The genes are TRBV29-1 and TRBJ2-1, with 10 bases matching TRBD1. After removal of 7 bases from V and 2 bases from J, the junction contained 5 bases not matched to a gene. Per the germline V gene, CDR1 is SQVTM and CDR2 is ANQGSEA. The CDR3 runs 14 residues.

This clone was seen only once. This sequence joins TRBV7-3 and TRBJ2-1, with D possibly matching TRBD1 (6 bases). This CDR3 has 12 amino acids. V shed 5 bases and J shed 9 bases, with 11 bases lying between them. The V gene's germline CDR1 is SGHTA and CDR2 FQGTGA. The CDR3: CASSPGAGEQFF. Written as DNA, the CDR3 is TGTGCCAGCAGCCCAGGGGCCGGTGAGCAGTTCTTC.

The rearrangement links TRBV7-9 to TRBJ1-2; no definite D call. The CDR3 sequence is 13 residues long. Germline V gives CDR1 SEHNR, CDR2 FQNEAQ (reference sequence). The V gene lost 3 bases and the J gene lost 6 bases, with 11 bases spanning the gap. DNA of the CDR3: TGTGCCAGCAGCTTCCCCTCTGCGGATGGCTACACCTTC. Translated, it gives CASSFPSADGYTF.

The rearrangement links TRBV9 to TRBJ1-3, with 9 bases aligning to TRBD1. The V and J ends lost 4 bases and 5 bases, in that order; junction bases with no gene match: 7. The V gene's germline CDR1 is SGDLS and CDR2 YYNGEE. The CDR3 contains 15 residues. The CDR3 is CASSLGQGQRNTIYF. The CDR3 nucleotides read TGTGCCAGCAGCTTAGGACAGGGGCAGAGAAACACCATATATTTT.

The chain uses TRBV27 and TRBJ2-1; D perhaps matches TRBD2 (5 bases). This CDR3 contains 15 residues. The germline V and J ends were trimmed by 4 bases and 7 bases, with 17 bases remaining between them. Germline loops: CDR1 MNHEY, CDR2 SMNVEV (reference sequence). CDR3 bases: TGTGCCAGCAGTTCCCCCGTTGCGGGCTTGAATGAGCAGTTCTTC. Its translation is CASSSPVAGLNEQFF.

V and J are TRBV5-6 and TRBJ2-2; D not resolved. The CDR3 covers 16 residues. CDR1 is SGHDT, CDR2 YYEEEE, per germline. V was pared by 0 bases and J by 4 bases, with 13 bases between. CDR3 residues: CASSLEARGVTGELFF. CDR3 sequence (DNA): TGTGCCAGCAGCTTGGAGGCTAGAGGTGTCACCGGGGAGCTGTTTTTT.

The gene calls are TRBV6-6 and TRBJ2-1; D might be TRBD2 (5 bases). V was shortened by 6 bases and J by 7 bases, with 13 bases between the two germline ends. The V gene's germline CDR1 is MNHNY and CDR2 SVGAGI (reference sequence). The CDR3 is 13 residues long. CDR3 DNA: TGTGCCAGCAGGCCGCCAGAGCGGAATGAGCAGTTCTTC. Its translation is CASRPPERNEQFF.

The chain joins TRBV5-1 to TRBJ2-5, with 8 bases lining up with TRBD2. The CDR3 runs to 16 residues. With 0 bases clipped from V and 2 bases from J, the junction kept 6 bases outside the gene matches. Germline-derived CDR1 and CDR2 are SGHRS and YFSETQ. Here the CDR3 reads CASSLASGSTQETQYF. The CDR3 bases are TGCGCCAGCAGCTTGGCGAGCGGGAGCACACAAGAGACCCAGTACTTC. Based on the CDR3 plus reference TRBV5-1 and TRBJ2-5, the full variable domain is KAGVTQTPRYLIKTRGQQVTLSCSPISGHRSVSWYQQTPGQGLQFLFEYFSETQRNKGNFPGRFSGRQFSNSRSEMNVSTLELGDSALYLCASSLASGSTQETQYFGPGTRLLVL.

The V call is TRBV6-5, the J call TRBJ2-5; 8 bases are shared with TRBD2. The end of the DNA fits TRBJ2-7 better, so the J call may be wrong. CDR1 and CDR2 (germline): MNHEY, SVGAGI. This CDR3 contains 14 residues. The CDR3 reads CASSYRGLAYEQYF. The CDR3 DNA reads as TGTGCCAGCAGTTACAGGGGACTAGCCTACGAGCAGTACTTC.

The chain combines TRBV7-6 with TRBJ2-7, with TRBD1 matching over 8 bases. The ends lost 4 bases at V and 0 bases at J; junction bases unmatched: 5. The CDR3 spans 15 residues. CDR1 is SGHVS and CDR2 is FNYEAQ in the germline V gene. CDR3 protein: CASSYRQGSSYEQYF. In DNA, the CDR3 is TGTGCCAGCAGCTACCGACAGGGGAGCTCCTACGAGCAGTACTTC.

CDR3 bases: TGTGCCAGCAGGACGGGACAGGGGAACACTGAAGCTTTCTTT. Protein product: CASRTGQGNTEAFF. The chain combines TRBV27 with TRBJ1-1; 9 nucleotides line up with TRBD1. The CDR3 is made up of 14 amino acids. Germline loops: CDR1 MNHEY, CDR2 SMNVEV (reference sequence). Germline trimming cut 6 bases from V and 1 base from J; bases unmatched to any gene: 3.

This chain links TRBV7-6 with TRBJ2-1; D is undetermined. Germline V gives CDR1 SGHVS, CDR2 FNYEAQ. CDR3 length: 12 residues. Trimming left V 1 base short and J 10 bases short, with 8 bases between. CDR3 nucleotides: TGTGCCAGCAGCTTAGGTCGTCGGGAGCAGTTCTTC. Its translation: CASSLGRREQFF.

This chain connects TRBV14 to TRBJ1-4; the D is unclear. V was clipped by 4 bases and J by 4 bases, with 7 bases between them. This CDR3 region has 13 residues. Looked up from germline, CDR1 is SGHDN and CDR2 is FVKESK. This CDR3 is CASSPLGNEKLFF. The CDR3 DNA sequence: TGTGCCAGCAGCCCGCTAGGTAATGAAAAACTGTTTTTT.

The gene calls are TRBV5-1 and TRBJ2-5; D remains ambiguous. V lost 1 base and J 1 base, leaving 11 bases between the germline ends. From germline, CDR1 is SGHRS and CDR2 YFSETQ. This CDR3 region has 15 residues. The CDR3 region has the DNA TGCGCCAGCAGCTTGTTTGGGCAGGCCCAAGAGACCCAGTACTTC. Translation gives CASSLFGQAQETQYF.

V usage is TRBV12-5 and J usage is TRBJ2-1; possible D gene TRBD1, 5 bases. The germline V and J ends were trimmed by 3 bases and 5 bases, with 11 bases remaining between them. The CDR3 length is 14 residues. CDR1 and CDR2 (germline): LGHNT, FRNRAP. CDR3 residues: CASGFLPTDNEQFF. CDR3 coding DNA: TGTGCTAGTGGTTTCCTCCCGACAGACAATGAGCAGTTCTTC. The full variable domain, in which reference TRBV12-5 and TRBJ2-1 provide the parts outside the CDR3, is DARVTQTPRHKVTEMGQEVTMRCQPILGHNTVFWYRQTMMQGLELLAYFRNRAPLDDSGMPKDRFSAEMPDATLATLKIQPSEPRDSAVYFCASGFLPTDNEQFFGPGTRLTVL.

The J gene is TRBJ2-1, the V gene TRBV9, with TRBD2 as a possible D gene (6 bases). The germline V gene encodes CDR1 SGDLS and CDR2 YYNGEE. Trimming left V 1 base short and J 1 base short, with 12 bases between. The CDR3 runs to 16 residues. CDR3 amino acids: CASSVSGSGSYNEQFF. The CDR3 bases are TGTGCCAGCAGCGTAAGTGGGAGCGGGTCCTACAATGAGCAGTTCTTC.

The CDR3 protein is CASSLAASGSWEELFF. As DNA, the CDR3 is TGCGCCAGCAGCTTGGCGGCTAGCGGGAGTTGGGAGGAGCTGTTTTTT. The chain uses TRBV5-1 and TRBJ2-2; 10 nucleotides agree with TRBD2. Germline trimming cut 0 bases from V and 10 bases from J; bases unmatched to any gene: 9. Germline V gene sequence: CDR1 SGHRS, CDR2 YFSETQ. The CDR3 has 16 residues.

The V gene is TRBV7-2, the J gene TRBJ1-5; D is unclear. Germline V gene data show CDR1 as SGHTA and CDR2 as FQGNSA. V was shortened by 3 bases and J by 2 bases, with 17 bases between the two germline ends. This CDR3 has 17 amino acids. The chain's CDR3 is CASSFEDPSWRNQPQHF. The CDR3 DNA follows: TGTGCCAGCAGCTTTGAAGACCCTAGCTGGCGCAATCAGCCCCAGCATTTT.

This sequence joins TRBV4-2 and TRBJ2-7, with D possibly being TRBD2 (5 bases). Germline values: CDR1 LGHNA, CDR2 YNFKEQ. V gave up 4 bases and J gave up 2 bases, with 15 bases separating them. The CDR3 contains 15 residues. The CDR3 region is CASSRELADTYEQYF. The CDR3 bases are TGTGCCAGCAGCCGAGAGCTAGCTGACACCTACGAGCAGTACTTC.